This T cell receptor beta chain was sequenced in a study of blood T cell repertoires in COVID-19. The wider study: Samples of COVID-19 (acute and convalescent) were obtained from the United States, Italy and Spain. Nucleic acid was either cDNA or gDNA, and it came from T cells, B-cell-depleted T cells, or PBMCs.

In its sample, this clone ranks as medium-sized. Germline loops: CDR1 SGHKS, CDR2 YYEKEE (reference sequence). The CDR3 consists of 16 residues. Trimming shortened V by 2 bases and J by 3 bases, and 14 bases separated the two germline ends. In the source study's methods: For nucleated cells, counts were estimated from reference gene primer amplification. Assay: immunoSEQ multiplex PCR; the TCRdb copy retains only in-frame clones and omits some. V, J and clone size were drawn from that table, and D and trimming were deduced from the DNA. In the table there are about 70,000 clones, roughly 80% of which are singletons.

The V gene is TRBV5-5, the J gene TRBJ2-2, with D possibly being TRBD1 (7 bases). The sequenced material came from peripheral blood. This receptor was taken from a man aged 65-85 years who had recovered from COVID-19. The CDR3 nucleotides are TGTGCCAGCAGCTTTAGAGGAGGGGGCGACACCGGGGAGCTGTTTTTT. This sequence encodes CASSFRGGGDTGELFF.